A selection of T cell receptor beta chains follows, all from one sample in a study of blood T cell repertoires in COVID-19. Method: immunoSEQ multiplex PCR; TCRdb's copy keeps in-frame clones and lacks some. The data show about 210,000 clones, 75% to 90% seen once. Sample: peripheral blood. The receptors were sampled from a woman in her thirties or forties with acute or convalescent COVID-19. CDR3s include the opening cysteine and the closing phenylalanine or tryptophan. A D gene is named only where the DNA matches it firmly. For some rows the clone size is stated as once, few or many, or as a class when expanded; others skip it.

D: -; size: -; V: TRBV2; J: TRBJ1-3; length: 12; DNA: TGTGCCAGCCGGGACGGAGGGTGGACCATATATTTT; CDR3: CASRDGGWTIYF
D: -; size: -; V: TRBV19; J: TRBJ2-5; length: 13; DNA: TGTGCCAGTAGTAGAGGAAGTTGGGAGACCCAGTACTTC; CDR3: CASSRGSWETQYF
D: TRBD1; size: few; V: TRBV6-5; J: TRBJ1-1; length: 12; DNA: TGTGCCAGTTGGGCTGGACAGGGTGAAGCTTTCTTT; CDR3: CASWAGQGEAFF
D: -; size: few; V: TRBV2; J: TRBJ1-1; length: 14; DNA: TGTGCCAGCAGTCTCTCGGTCGCGAACACTGAAGCTTTCTTT; CDR3: CASSLSVANTEAFF
D: TRBD1; size: -; V: TRBV5-4; J: TRBJ1-2; length: 13; DNA: TGTGCCAGCAGGGTGACAGGGGCTGAGGGCTACACCTTC; CDR3: CASRVTGAEGYTF
D: -; size: -; V: TRBV27; J: TRBJ1-1; length: 14; DNA: TGTGCCAGCAGTTCCGGAGTCGGGAACACTGAAGCTTTCTTT; CDR3: CASSSGVGNTEAFF
D: TRBD1; size: -; V: TRBV6-4; J: TRBJ1-1; length: 17; DNA: TGTGCCAGCAGTGAGATCCGGGACAGGGGGAGGAACACTGAAGCTTTCTTT; CDR3: CASSEIRDRGRNTEAFF
D: TRBD1; size: -; V: TRBV5-1; J: TRBJ2-4; length: 15; DNA: TGCGCCAGCAGCTCCGGGACAGGGGGCAAAAACATTCAGTACTTC; CDR3: CASSSGTGGKNIQYF
D: TRBD1; size: -; V: TRBV30; J: TRBJ1-1; length: 11; DNA: TGTGCCGGGACAGAGAACACTGAAGCTTTCTTT; CDR3: CAGTENTEAFF
D: TRBD2; size: -; V: TRBV3-1/TRBV3-2; J: TRBJ2-2; length: 21; DNA: TGTGCCAGCAGCCAAGAATTGGGACTAGCGGGGGGGGATGCGAACACCGGGGAGCTGTTTTTT; CDR3: CASSQELGLAGGDANTGELFF
D: -; size: -; V: TRBV2; J: TRBJ2-2; length: 11; DNA: TGTGCCAGCATCTACACCGGGGAGCTGTTTTTT; CDR3: CASIYTGELFF
D: TRBD1; size: -; V: TRBV4-1; J: TRBJ1-6; length: 16; DNA: TGCGCCAGCAGCCAAGAAACAGGGGCTGGGGATTCACCCCTCCACTTT; CDR3: CASSQETGAGDSPLHF
D: -; size: -; V: TRBV11-2; J: TRBJ1-1; length: 14; DNA: TGTGCCAGCAGCCCAAGGGACACCGGTTTGGGCGCTTTCTTT; CDR3: CASSPRDTGLGAFF
D: -; size: once; V: TRBV12-3/TRBV12-4; J: TRBJ1-3; length: 12; DNA: TGTGCCAGCAGTTCGGTGGTAAACACCATATATTTT; CDR3: CASSSVVNTIYF
D: TRBD1; size: few; V: TRBV19; J: TRBJ1-5; length: 17; DNA: TGTGCCAGTAGTATTCTGGGGACAGGGGCCCTCGGGCAGCCCCAGCATTTT; CDR3: CASSILGTGALGQPQHF
D: TRBD2; size: -; V: TRBV18; J: TRBJ2-2; length: 16; DNA: TGTGCCAGCTCACCGACGCGGGGGAGGAACACCGGGGAGCTGTTTTTT; CDR3: CASSPTRGRNTGELFF
D: TRBD2; size: -; V: TRBV18; J: TRBJ2-3; length: 14; DNA: TGTGCCAGCGACTACGGGGGGGGCACAGATACGCAGTATTTT; CDR3: CASDYGGGTDTQYF
D: TRBD1; size: -; V: TRBV2; J: TRBJ1-2; length: 18; DNA: TGTGCCAGCAGCCACCCTCAGGACAGGGGCCCCTTTTTCTATGGCTACACCTTC; CDR3: CASSHPQDRGPFFYGYTF
D: TRBD1; size: -; V: TRBV5-1; J: TRBJ1-5; length: 14; DNA: TGCGCCAGCAGCTCGGGACAGGGGAGCCAGCCCCAGCATTTT; CDR3: CASSSGQGSQPQHF
D: -; size: few; V: TRBV2; J: TRBJ2-4; length: 15; DNA: TGTGCCTCATCCACTAGGGCCGCGGCCAAAAACATTCAGTACTTC; CDR3: CASSTRAAAKNIQYF
D: -; size: -; V: TRBV7-2; J: TRBJ1-5; length: 15; DNA: TGTGCCAGCAGCCCCCAAGCAGGGCTCGATCAGCCCCAGCATTTT; CDR3: CASSPQAGLDQPQHF
D: -; size: -; V: TRBV5-1; J: TRBJ2-5; length: 16; DNA: TGCGCCAGCAGCCAAGGGGCCGCGGGGGCGCGCGAGACCCAGTACTTC; CDR3: CASSQGAAGARETQYF
D: -; size: -; V: TRBV2; J: TRBJ1-1; length: 14; DNA: TGTGCCAGCAGTGCGATGGTCTCCCGGCCGGGAGCTTTCTTT; CDR3: CASSAMVSRPGAFF
D: -; size: -; V: TRBV3-1/TRBV3-2; J: TRBJ1-2; length: 13; DNA: TGTGCCAGCAGCCAAGATATCAGTTCTGGCTACACCTTC; CDR3: CASSQDISSGYTF
D: -; size: -; V: TRBV11-2; J: TRBJ2-5; length: 12; DNA: TGTGCCAGCAGCAGGGCGGGTGAGACCCAGTACTTC; CDR3: CASSRAGETQYF
D: TRBD1; size: -; V: TRBV10-2; J: TRBJ1-5; length: 16; DNA: TGCGCCAGCAGACCGACAGGGGATCATAGCAATCAGCCCCAGCATTTT; CDR3: CASRPTGDHSNQPQHF
D: -; size: once; V: TRBV7-9; J: TRBJ1-2; length: 15; DNA: TGTGCCAGCAGCCTACGGGTAGCTGTTAACTATGGCTACACCTTC; CDR3: CASSLRVAVNYGYTF
D: -; size: few; V: TRBV28; J: TRBJ1-1; length: 13; DNA: TGTGCCAGCTTCGGGGATACGAACACTGAAGCTTTCTTT; CDR3: CASFGDTNTEAFF
D: TRBD2; size: -; V: TRBV18; J: TRBJ2-1; length: 16; DNA: TGTGCCAGCTCGCGTCCGGGACTAGCGGGGACCAATGAGCAGTTCTTC; CDR3: CASSRPGLAGTNEQFF
D: -; size: -; V: TRBV10-3; J: TRBJ1-1; length: 12; DNA: TGTGCCATCAGTCACGGGAACACTGAAGCTTTCTTT; CDR3: CAISHGNTEAFF